This passage covers 8 T cell receptor beta chains from one sample sequenced in a study of blood T cell repertoires in COVID-19. The protocol was immunoSEQ multiplex PCR, while the TCRdb copy is restricted to in-frame clones and leaves out a portion. The sample contains a few hundred thousand clones, under 90% of which appear only once. Material for sequencing was peripheral blood. These receptors were collected from a woman between 40 and 55 years old who had recovered from COVID-19.

The J gene is TRBJ2-5, the V gene TRBV9, with D perhaps matching TRBD2 (5 bases). From germline, CDR1 is SGDLS and CDR2 YYNGEE. Deletions cut 0 bases from V and 5 bases from J, with 17 bases between. The CDR3 loop spans 16 amino acids. CDR3 sequence: CASSVDRTPGGETQYF. The CDR3 DNA reads TGTGCCAGCAGCGTAGACCGGACTCCGGGCGGTGAGACCCAGTACTTC.

The rearrangement links TRBV30 to TRBJ2-5; D perhaps matches TRBD1 (8 bases). Germline lookup yields CDR1 GTSNPN and CDR2 SVGIG (reference sequence). Trimming removed 0 bases at V and 3 bases at J, with 17 bases between. The CDR3 covers 16 residues. The CDR3 sequence is CAWSVPWTGREETQYF. The CDR3 region has the DNA TGTGCCTGGAGTGTCCCCTGGACAGGGAGGGAAGAGACCCAGTACTTC.

This CDR3 is CATSDTDRSESNTGELFF. CDR3 DNA: TGTGCCACCAGTGATACGGACAGGAGCGAATCGAACACCGGGGAGCTGTTTTTT. J is TRBJ2-2 and V is TRBV24-1; 7 positions match TRBD1. From germline, CDR1 is KGHDR and CDR2 SFDVKD. The CDR3 extends over 18 amino acids. V lost 3 bases and J lost 0; bases outside the gene matches: 9.

The rearrangement uses TRBV25-1 and TRBJ1-1, with D perhaps TRBD1 (5 bases). V dropped 1 base and J dropped 0 bases, with 9 bases sitting between them. Germline V CDR1 and CDR2: MGHDK, SYGVNS. CDR3 length: 15 residues. The CDR3 sequence is CASSEFWGVNTEAFF. CDR3 coding DNA: TGTGCCAGCAGTGAATTCTGGGGCGTGAACACTGAAGCTTTCTTT.

The chain links TRBV20-1 to TRBJ2-7, with D perhaps matching TRBD1 (5 bases). Germline V gene data show CDR1 as DFQATT and CDR2 as SNEGSKA (reference sequence). This CDR3 region has 9 residues. Deletions cut 6 bases from V and 5 bases from J, with 5 bases between. The CDR3 loop reads CSAGDEQYF. Written as DNA, the CDR3 is TGCAGTGCAGGGGACGAGCAGTACTTC.

The chain employs TRBV6-5 and TRBJ1-2; D is perhaps TRBD1 (6 bases). The CDR3 runs to 13 residues. V lost 2 bases and J 6 bases, leaving 10 bases between the germline ends. Germline V gene data show CDR1 as MNHEY and CDR2 as SVGAGI. CDR3 in DNA: TGTGCCAGCAGTTACCGCACAGGGCATGGCTACACCTTC. This gives the protein CASSYRTGHGYTF.

This chain connects TRBV3-1 (or the pseudogene TRBV3-2) to TRBJ1-1; 9 nucleotides match TRBD1. This CDR3 has 15 amino acids. With 3 bases clipped from V and 7 bases from J, the junction kept 9 bases outside the gene matches. Looked up from germline, CDR1 is LGHDT and CDR2 is YNNKEL (reference sequence). CDR3 bases: TGTGCCAGCAGCCACGGGACAGGGCCATCGAGTGAAGCTTTCTTT. Translation gives CASSHGTGPSSEAFF.

V gene TRBV30 combines with J gene TRBJ1-4; tentative D call: TRBD1 (5 bases). Per the germline V gene, CDR1 is GTSNPN and CDR2 is SVGIG (reference sequence). Between the trimmed V and J ends, which lost 1 base and 6 bases, there was a span of 15 bases. The CDR3 sequence is 15 residues long. The CDR3 region is CAWSGQTAPHEKLFF. DNA of the CDR3: TGTGCCTGGAGTGGCCAGACAGCACCCCATGAAAAACTGTTTTTT.